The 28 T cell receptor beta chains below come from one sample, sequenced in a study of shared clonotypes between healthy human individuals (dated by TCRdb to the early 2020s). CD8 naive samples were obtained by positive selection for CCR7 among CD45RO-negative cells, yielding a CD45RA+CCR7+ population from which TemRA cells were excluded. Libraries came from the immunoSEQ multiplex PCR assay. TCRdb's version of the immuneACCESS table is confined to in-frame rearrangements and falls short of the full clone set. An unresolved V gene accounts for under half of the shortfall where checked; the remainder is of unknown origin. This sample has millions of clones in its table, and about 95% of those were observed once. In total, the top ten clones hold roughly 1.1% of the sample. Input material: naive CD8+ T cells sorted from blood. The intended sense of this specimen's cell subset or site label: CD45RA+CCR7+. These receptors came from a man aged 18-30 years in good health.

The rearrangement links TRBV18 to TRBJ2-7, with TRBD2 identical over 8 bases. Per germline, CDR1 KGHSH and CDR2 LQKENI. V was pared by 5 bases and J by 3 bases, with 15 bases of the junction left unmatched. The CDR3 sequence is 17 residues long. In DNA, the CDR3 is TGTGCCAGCTCATCTTCCCCCGGGACTAGAGAACACTACGAGCAGTACTTC. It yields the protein CASSSSPGTREHYEQYF.

CDR3 in amino acids: CASSPRGRGQDVWEQYF. The CDR3, as DNA: TGTGCCAGCAGCCCCCGAGGCCGGGGACAAGACGTATGGGAGCAGTACTTC. This chain connects TRBV7-3 to TRBJ2-7; D is perhaps TRBD1 (6 bases). V was pared by 5 bases and J by 7 bases, with 27 bases between. Looked up from germline, CDR1 is SGHTA and CDR2 is FQGTGA. This CDR3 contains 17 residues.

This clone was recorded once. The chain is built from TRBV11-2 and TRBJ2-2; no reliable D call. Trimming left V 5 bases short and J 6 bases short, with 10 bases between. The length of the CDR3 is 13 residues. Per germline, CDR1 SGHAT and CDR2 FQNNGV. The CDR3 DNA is TGTGCCAGCAGCGCCACTAACCCCGGGGAGCTGTTTTTT. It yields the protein CASSATNPGELFF.

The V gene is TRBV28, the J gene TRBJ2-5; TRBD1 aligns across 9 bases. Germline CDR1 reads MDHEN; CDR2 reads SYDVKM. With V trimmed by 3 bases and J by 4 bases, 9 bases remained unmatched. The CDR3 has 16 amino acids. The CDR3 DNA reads TGTGCCAGCAGTTTGGCCGGAACAGGGGGCTCAGAGACCCAGTACTTC. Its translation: CASSLAGTGGSETQYF.

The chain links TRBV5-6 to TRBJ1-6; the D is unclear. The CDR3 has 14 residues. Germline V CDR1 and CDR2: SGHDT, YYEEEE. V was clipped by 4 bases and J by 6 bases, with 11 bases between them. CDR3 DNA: TGTGCCAGCAGCGGCGAGCCGCTTAATTCACCCCTCCACTTT. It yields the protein CASSGEPLNSPLHF. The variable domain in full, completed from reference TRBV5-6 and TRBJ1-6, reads DAGVTQSPTHLIKTRGQQVTLRCSPKSGHDTVSWYQQALGQGPQFIFQYYEEEERQRGNFPDRFSGHQFPNYSSELNVNALLLGDSALYLCASSGEPLNSPLHFGNGTRLTVT.

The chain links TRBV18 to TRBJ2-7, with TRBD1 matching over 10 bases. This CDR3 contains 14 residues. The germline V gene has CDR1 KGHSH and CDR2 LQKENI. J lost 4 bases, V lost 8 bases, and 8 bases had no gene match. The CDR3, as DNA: TGTGCCAGCGCCGGGACAGGGGCTGGGTACGAGCAGTACTTC. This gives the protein CASAGTGAGYEQYF.

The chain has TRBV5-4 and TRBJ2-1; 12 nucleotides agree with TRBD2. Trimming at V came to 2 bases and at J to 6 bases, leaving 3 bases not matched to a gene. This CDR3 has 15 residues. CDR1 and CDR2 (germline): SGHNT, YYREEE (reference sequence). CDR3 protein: CASSFTSGGTNEQFF. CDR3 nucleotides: TGTGCCAGCAGCTTTACTAGCGGGGGGACCAATGAGCAGTTCTTC.

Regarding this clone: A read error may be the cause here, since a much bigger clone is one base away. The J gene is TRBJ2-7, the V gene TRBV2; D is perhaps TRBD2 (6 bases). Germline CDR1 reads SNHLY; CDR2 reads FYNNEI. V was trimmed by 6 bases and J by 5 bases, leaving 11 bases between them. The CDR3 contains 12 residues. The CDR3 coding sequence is TGTGCCAGCAGCGAATGGGGGGACGAGCAGTACTTC. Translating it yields CASSEWGDEQYF.

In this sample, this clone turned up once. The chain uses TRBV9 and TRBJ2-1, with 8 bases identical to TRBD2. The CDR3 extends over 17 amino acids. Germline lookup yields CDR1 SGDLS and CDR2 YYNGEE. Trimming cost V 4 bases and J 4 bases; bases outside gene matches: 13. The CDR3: CASSPTGGSQLYNEQFF. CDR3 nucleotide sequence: TGTGCCAGCAGCCCCACGGGAGGGTCCCAGCTATACAATGAGCAGTTCTTC.

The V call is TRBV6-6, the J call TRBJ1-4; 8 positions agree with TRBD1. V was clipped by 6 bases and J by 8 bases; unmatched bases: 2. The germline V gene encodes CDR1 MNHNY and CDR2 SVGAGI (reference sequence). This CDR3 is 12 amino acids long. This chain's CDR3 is CASSRQGEKLFF. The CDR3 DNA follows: TGTGCCAGCAGCCGACAGGGGGAAAAACTGTTTTTT.

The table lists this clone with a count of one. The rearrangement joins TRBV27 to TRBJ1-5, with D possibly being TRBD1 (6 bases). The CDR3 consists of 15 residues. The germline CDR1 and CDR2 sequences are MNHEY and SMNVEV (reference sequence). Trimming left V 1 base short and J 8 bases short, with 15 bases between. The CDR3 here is CASSLLGARDEPQHF. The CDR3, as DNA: TGTGCCAGCAGTTTATTGGGGGCGCGGGATGAGCCCCAGCATTTT.

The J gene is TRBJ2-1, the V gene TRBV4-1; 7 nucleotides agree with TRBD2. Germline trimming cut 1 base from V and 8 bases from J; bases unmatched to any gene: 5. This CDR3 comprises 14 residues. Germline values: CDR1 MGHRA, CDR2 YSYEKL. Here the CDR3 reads CASSQVGREYEQFF. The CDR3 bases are TGCGCCAGCAGCCAAGTTGGGCGGGAGTATGAGCAGTTCTTC.

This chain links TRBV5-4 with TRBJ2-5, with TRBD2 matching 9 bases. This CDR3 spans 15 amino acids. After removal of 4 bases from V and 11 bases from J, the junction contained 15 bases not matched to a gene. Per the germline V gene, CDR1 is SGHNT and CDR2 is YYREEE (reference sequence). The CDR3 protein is CASSAEGTSLREQYF. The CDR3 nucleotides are TGTGCCAGCAGCGCCGAAGGGACTAGCCTTCGGGAGCAGTACTTC. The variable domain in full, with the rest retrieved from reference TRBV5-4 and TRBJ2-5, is ETGVTQSPTHLIKTRGQQVTLRCSSQSGHNTVSWYQQALGQGPQFIFQYYREEENGRGNFPPRFSGLQFPNYSSELNVNALELDDSALYLCASSAEGTSLREQYFGPGTRLLVL.

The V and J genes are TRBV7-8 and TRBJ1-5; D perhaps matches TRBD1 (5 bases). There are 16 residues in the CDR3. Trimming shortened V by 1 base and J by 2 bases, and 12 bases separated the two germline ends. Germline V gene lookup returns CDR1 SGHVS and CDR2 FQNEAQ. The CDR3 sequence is CASSLDLGGGNQPQHF. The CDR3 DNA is TGTGCCAGCAGCTTAGATTTAGGAGGGGGCAATCAGCCCCAGCATTTT.

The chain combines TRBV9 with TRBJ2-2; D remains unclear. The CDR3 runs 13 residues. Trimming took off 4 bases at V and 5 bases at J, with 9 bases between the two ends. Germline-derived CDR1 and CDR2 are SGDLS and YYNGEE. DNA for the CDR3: TGTGCCAGCAGCTCCACACAGACCGGGGAGCTGTTTTTT. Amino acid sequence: CASSSTQTGELFF.

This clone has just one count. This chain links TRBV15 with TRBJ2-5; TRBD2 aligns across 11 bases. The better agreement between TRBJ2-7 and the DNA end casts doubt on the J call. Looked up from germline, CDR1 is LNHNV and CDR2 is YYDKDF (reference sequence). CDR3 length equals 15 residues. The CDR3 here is CATSIIAGGNYEQYF. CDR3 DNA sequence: TGTGCCACCAGCATCATAGCGGGAGGGAACTACGAGCAGTACTTC.

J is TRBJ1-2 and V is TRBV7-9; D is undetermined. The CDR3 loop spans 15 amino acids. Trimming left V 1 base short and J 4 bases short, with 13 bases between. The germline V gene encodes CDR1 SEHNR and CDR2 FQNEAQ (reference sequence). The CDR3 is CASSLGTGLSYGYTF. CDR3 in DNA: TGTGCCAGCAGCTTAGGCACGGGCCTGTCCTATGGCTACACCTTC.

CDR3 in amino acids: CASSPGQGSYNEQFF. The CDR3, as DNA: TGTGCCAGCAGCCCGGGACAGGGTTCCTACAATGAGCAGTTCTTC. V usage is TRBV25-1 and J usage is TRBJ2-1, with TRBD1 matching 9 bases. CDR3 length: 15 amino acids. Trimming cost V 6 bases and J 1 base; bases outside gene matches: 4. Germline CDR1 reads MGHDK; CDR2 reads SYGVNS.

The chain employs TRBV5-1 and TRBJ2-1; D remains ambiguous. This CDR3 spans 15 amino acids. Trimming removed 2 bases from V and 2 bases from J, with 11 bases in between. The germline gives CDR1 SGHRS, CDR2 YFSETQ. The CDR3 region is CASSFLTEPYNEQFF. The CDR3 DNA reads TGCGCCAGCAGCTTCTTAACGGAGCCCTACAATGAGCAGTTCTTC.

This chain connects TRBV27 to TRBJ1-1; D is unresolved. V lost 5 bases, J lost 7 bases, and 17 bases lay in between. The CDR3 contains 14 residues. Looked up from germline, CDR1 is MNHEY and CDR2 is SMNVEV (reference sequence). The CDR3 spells CASSGVGRLDEAFF. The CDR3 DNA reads TGTGCCAGCAGTGGGGTGGGCCGACTAGATGAAGCTTTCTTT.

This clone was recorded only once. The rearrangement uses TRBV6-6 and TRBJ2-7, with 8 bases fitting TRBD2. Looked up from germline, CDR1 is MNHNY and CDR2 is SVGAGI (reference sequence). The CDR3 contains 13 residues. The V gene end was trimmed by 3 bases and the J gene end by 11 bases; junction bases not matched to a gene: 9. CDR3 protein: CASSYGTSRAEYF. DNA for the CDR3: TGTGCCAGCAGTTATGGGACTAGTCGTGCGGAGTACTTC.

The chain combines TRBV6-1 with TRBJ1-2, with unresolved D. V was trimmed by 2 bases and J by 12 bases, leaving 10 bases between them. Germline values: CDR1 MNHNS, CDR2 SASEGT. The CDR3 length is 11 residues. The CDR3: CASSEILGNTF. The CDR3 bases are TGTGCCAGCAGTGAAATTCTAGGGAACACCTTC.

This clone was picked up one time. The chain's CDR3 is CASIFGTGAEAFF. CDR3 nucleotide sequence: TGTGCCAGCATTTTCGGCACCGGCGCTGAAGCTTTCTTT. This rearrangement joins TRBV2 to TRBJ1-1; D unresolved. The CDR3 sequence is 13 residues long. V shed 7 bases and J shed 6 bases, with 15 bases lying between them. CDR1 is SNHLY and CDR2 is FYNNEI in the germline V gene.

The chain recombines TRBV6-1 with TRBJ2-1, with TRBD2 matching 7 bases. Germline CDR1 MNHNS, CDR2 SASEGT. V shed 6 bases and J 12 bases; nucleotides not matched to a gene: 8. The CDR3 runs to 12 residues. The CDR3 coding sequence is TGTGCCAGCAGCCTGGGGGGGGTCACGCAGTTCTTC. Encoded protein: CASSLGGVTQFF.

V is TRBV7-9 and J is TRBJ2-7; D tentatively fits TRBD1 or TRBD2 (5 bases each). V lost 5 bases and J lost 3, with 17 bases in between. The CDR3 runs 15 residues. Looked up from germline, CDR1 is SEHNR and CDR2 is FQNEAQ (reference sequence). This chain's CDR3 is CASSPGFGTLYEQYF. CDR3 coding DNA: TGTGCCAGCAGCCCAGGGTTCGGGACGCTCTACGAGCAGTACTTC. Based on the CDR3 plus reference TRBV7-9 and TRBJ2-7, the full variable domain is DTGVSQNPRHKITKRGQNVTFRCDPISEHNRLYWYRQTLGQGPEFLTYFQNEAQLEKSRLLSDRFSAERPKGSFSTLEIQRTEQGDSAMYLCASSPGFGTLYEQYFGPGTRLTVT.

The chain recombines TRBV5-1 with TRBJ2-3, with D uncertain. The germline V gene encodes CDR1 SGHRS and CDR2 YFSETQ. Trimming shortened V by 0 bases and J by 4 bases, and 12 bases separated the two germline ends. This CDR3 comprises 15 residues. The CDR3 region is CASSLEGPPADTQYF. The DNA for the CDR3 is TGCGCCAGCAGCTTGGAGGGCCCCCCGGCAGATACGCAGTATTTT.

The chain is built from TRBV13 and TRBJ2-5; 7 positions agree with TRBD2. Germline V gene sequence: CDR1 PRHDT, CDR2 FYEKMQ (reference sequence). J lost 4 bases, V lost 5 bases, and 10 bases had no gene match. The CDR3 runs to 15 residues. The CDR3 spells CASSSAGRGTETQYF. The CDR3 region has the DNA TGTGCCAGCAGCAGCGCAGGGCGGGGGACAGAGACCCAGTACTTC.

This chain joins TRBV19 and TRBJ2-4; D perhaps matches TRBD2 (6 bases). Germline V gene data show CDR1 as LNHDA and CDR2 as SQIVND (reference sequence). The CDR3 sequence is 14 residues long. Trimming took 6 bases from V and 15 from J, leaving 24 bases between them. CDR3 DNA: TGTGCCAGTAGCCAGTCGGCGGAGGGTAGTGAACGGTACTTC. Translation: CASSQSAEGSERYF. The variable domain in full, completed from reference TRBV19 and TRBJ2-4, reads DGGITQSPKYLFRKEGQNVTLSCEQNLNHDAMYWYRQDPGQGLRLIYYSQIVNDFQKGDIAEGYSVSREKKESFPLTVTSAQKNPTAFYLCASSQSAEGSERYFGAGTRLSVL.